A single sample is the source of the 27 T cell receptor beta chains below, sequenced in a study of blood T cells in healthy people across ages. A J-beta primer mix and a sample-barcoded 5' primer were used in a second PCR of roughly 7 to 12 cycles. A single record per CDR3 protein comes from TCRdb applying MiXCR to the 5' RACE reads. Of approximately 490,000 distinct CDR3 sequences in the sample, 24% were seen once. These same data were also listed under a study on T cells of mothers and their children.

Sample: blood. The receptor source for this set is a boy aged 5-17 years in good health.

This clonotype was seen ten or more times. The V gene is TRBV4-3, the J gene TRBJ1-6; 7 nucleotides match TRBD1. The CDR3 loop spans 18 amino acids. Per the germline V gene, CDR1 is LGHNA and CDR2 is YSLEER. V was clipped by 1 base and J by 4 bases; unmatched bases: 10. This CDR3 reads CASSQASTGDPYNSPLHF. The CDR3 DNA is TGCGCCAGCAGCCAAGCTTCAACAGGGGACCCTTATAATTCACCCCTCCACTTT.

The chain's CDR3 is CASSPQSTSPKLFF. CDR3 DNA sequence: TGTGCCAGCAGCCCGCAGTCTACGTCACCCAAACTGTTTTTT. The chain recombines TRBV7-9 with TRBJ1-4; D not certain. V lost 5 bases and J 11 bases, leaving 18 bases between the germline ends. This CDR3 is built from 14 residues. Germline assignment: CDR1 SEHNR and CDR2 FQNEAQ (reference sequence).

The genes are TRBV25-1 and TRBJ2-5; the match to TRBD2 covers 10 bases. Germline V gene sequence: CDR1 MGHDK, CDR2 SYGVNS. The CDR3 consists of 16 residues. Trimming took 6 bases from V and 3 from J; bases not matched to a gene: 10. This CDR3 is CASSSRTSGVEETQYF. The CDR3 nucleotides are TGTGCCAGCAGCTCCCGGACTAGCGGTGTGGAAGAGACCCAGTACTTC.

The V and J genes are TRBV20-1 and TRBJ2-7; no clear D. The germline V and J ends were trimmed by 2 bases and 0 bases, with 11 bases remaining between them. The CDR3 consists of 14 residues. Germline V gene data show CDR1 as DFQATT and CDR2 as SNEGSKA (reference sequence). In DNA form, the CDR3 reads TGCAGTGCTAGACCGACTTCAAGCTCCTACGAGCAGTACTTC. Its translation is CSARPTSSSYEQYF.

This chain joins TRBV7-9 and TRBJ1-5; unclear D gene. The CDR3 spans 14 residues. The germline V and J ends were trimmed by 1 base and 3 bases, with 7 bases remaining between them. The germline V gene has CDR1 SEHNR and CDR2 FQNEAQ (reference sequence). The CDR3 DNA reads as TGTGCCAGCAGCTTAGAGGGTTCCAATCAGCCCCAGCATTTT. Its protein product is CASSLEGSNQPQHF.

This chain links TRBV7-9 with TRBJ2-1; 11 bases are a match to TRBD2. Per germline, CDR1 SEHNR and CDR2 FQNEAQ (reference sequence). V lost 5 bases, J lost 0 bases, and 6 bases stayed unmatched. The CDR3 spans 17 residues. CDR3 bases: TGTGCCAGCAGCCCGACTACTAGCGGGAGCTCCTACAATGAGCAGTTCTTC. The encoded protein is CASSPTTSGSSYNEQFF.

The rearrangement joins TRBV4-2 to TRBJ1-5, with TRBD1 matching 8 bases. The CDR3 extends over 16 amino acids. Trimming took 2 bases from V and 3 from J; bases not matched to a gene: 6. Germline CDR1 is LGHNA and CDR2 is YNFKEQ. The CDR3 loop reads CASSQTGQADNQPQHF. The CDR3 DNA is TGTGCCAGCAGCCAAACGGGACAGGCTGACAATCAGCCCCAGCATTTT.

This clonotype showed up many times. The chain uses TRBV18 and TRBJ1-5; D is undetermined. The V gene's germline CDR1 is KGHSH and CDR2 LQKENI. V lost 8 bases, J lost 1 base, and 9 bases lay in between. This CDR3 spans 13 amino acids. CDR3 sequence: CASSPDSNQPQHF. The CDR3 coding sequence is TGTGCCAGCAGTCCGGACAGCAATCAGCCCCAGCATTTT.

This chain's CDR3 is CSYKSGSGTDTQYF. The CDR3 DNA is TGCAGTTATAAATCGGGTTCCGGCACAGATACGCAGTATTTT. The V and J genes are TRBV20-1 and TRBJ2-3; D call uncertain. The CDR3 loop spans 14 amino acids. Looked up from germline, CDR1 is DFQATT and CDR2 is SNEGSKA (reference sequence). The ends were cut back, 8 bases at V and 1 base at J, with 16 bases in the middle.

The chain carries TRBV3-1 and TRBJ2-5; 7 bases agree with TRBD2. The J call may be in error: the DNA end matches TRBJ2-1 better. The V gene's germline CDR1 is LGHDT and CDR2 YNNKEL (reference sequence). This CDR3 is 15 amino acids long. CDR3: CASSPREDLGNEQFF. The DNA for the CDR3 is TGTGCCAGCAGCCCCCGGGAGGACTTAGGGAATGAGCAGTTCTTC.

The chain combines TRBV12-3 or TRBV12-4 with TRBJ1-2; TRBD1 aligns across 7 bases. The CDR3 runs to 14 residues. J lost 6 bases, V lost 5 bases, and 9 bases had no gene match. The CDR3 spells CASSGNRGVDGYTF. The CDR3 DNA is TGTGCCAGCAGTGGAAACAGGGGCGTGGATGGCTACACCTTC.

This clonotype is a singleton in its sample. This chain links TRBV12-3 or TRBV12-4 with TRBJ1-3; D unclear. The CDR3 consists of 17 residues. Trimming removed 2 bases at V and 0 bases at J, with 14 bases between. The CDR3 loop is CASSLLWIEASGNTIYF. The DNA of the CDR3 is TGTGCCAGCAGTTTACTTTGGATAGAAGCCTCTGGAAACACCATATATTTT.

This clonotype occurred a few times. The gene calls are TRBV29-1 and TRBJ1-4; D unresolved. The V end was cut by 5 bases, the J end by 6 bases, with 7 bases between. Germline V lookup: CDR1 SQVTM, CDR2 ANQGSEA. The CDR3 totals 11 residues. The chain's CDR3 is CSVTEDEKLFF. In DNA form, the CDR3 reads TGCAGCGTTACCGAGGATGAAAAACTGTTTTTT.

This clonotype showed up just a few times. This chain connects TRBV30 to TRBJ2-1; 11 bases line up with TRBD2. The germline CDR1 and CDR2 sequences are GTSNPN and SVGIG (reference sequence). J gave up 3 bases and V 1 base, and 5 bases lay outside the gene matches. This CDR3 is 16 amino acids long. DNA of the CDR3: TGTGCCTGGAGTGCGACTAGCGGGGTGAGCTACAATGAGCAGTTCTTC. It codes for CAWSATSGVSYNEQFF.

The chain has TRBV28 and TRBJ2-3; a weak D match, TRBD2 (7 bases). The germline CDR1 and CDR2 sequences are MDHEN and SYDVKM. CDR3 size: 15 residues. Trimming removed 3 bases at V and 4 bases at J, with 14 bases between. This chain's CDR3 is CASSLVGGAADTQYF. CDR3 DNA: TGTGCCAGCAGTTTGGTTGGGGGGGCCGCAGATACGCAGTATTTT.

The rearrangement joins TRBV7-2 to TRBJ2-5, with D perhaps given as TRBD1 or TRBD2 (5 bases each). Germline CDR1 and CDR2: SGHTA and FQGNSA. This CDR3 comprises 12 residues. Trimming shortened V by 4 bases and J by 13 bases, and 16 bases separated the two germline ends. As DNA, the CDR3 is TGTGCCAGCAGCTCAACACCGGGACCATGGTACTTC. Translating it yields CASSSTPGPWYF.

CDR3 region: CASSSQGNSYEQYF. The CDR3 DNA is TGTGCCAGCAGCTCACAGGGGAACTCCTACGAGCAGTACTTC. This sequence joins TRBV7-2 and TRBJ2-7; TRBD1 aligns across 7 bases. The CDR3 spans 14 residues. The ends lost 4 bases at V and 0 bases at J; junction bases unmatched: 3. The germline gives CDR1 SGHTA, CDR2 FQGNSA.

The CDR3 nucleotides are TGTGCCAGCAGCTCAGAACCGACAGGCCTCACTGAAGCTTTCTTT. Translation: CASSSEPTGLTEAFF. This chain links TRBV7-2 with TRBJ1-1; maybe TRBD1 (6 bases). Germline values: CDR1 SGHTA, CDR2 FQGNSA. The CDR3 has 15 amino acids. Trimming shortened V by 4 bases and J by 4 bases, and 16 bases separated the two germline ends.

The CDR3 protein is CASSVGTEVNEKLFF. DNA for the CDR3: TGTGCCAGCAGCGTCGGGACAGAAGTAAATGAAAAACTGTTTTTT. The rearrangement uses TRBV9 and TRBJ1-4, with 7 positions matching TRBD1. CDR3 size: 15 residues. Looked up from germline, CDR1 is SGDLS and CDR2 is YYNGEE. The V and J ends lost 2 bases and 5 bases, in that order; junction bases with no gene match: 6.

The V gene is TRBV29-1, the J gene TRBJ2-4; 7 positions match TRBD1. The V and J ends lost 6 bases and 4 bases, in that order; junction bases with no gene match: 6. This CDR3 is 13 amino acids long. Germline CDR1 is SQVTM and CDR2 is ANQGSEA. The CDR3 here is CSVPGTAKNIQYF. The CDR3 DNA sequence: TGCAGCGTCCCCGGGACAGCGAAAAACATTCAGTACTTC.

This clonotype was observed a handful of times. The chain carries TRBV6-5 and TRBJ1-4; no firm D call. With 6 bases removed from V and 5 bases from J, the gap between germline ends came to 7 bases. Germline V CDR1 and CDR2: MNHEY, SVGAGI. This CDR3 comprises 12 residues. CDR3 protein: CASRAVNEKLFF. In DNA, the CDR3 is TGTGCCAGCAGGGCAGTCAATGAAAAACTGTTTTTT.

At least ten counts were recorded for this clonotype. V usage is TRBV29-1 and J usage is TRBJ2-7; the D gene is possibly TRBD1 (6 bases). This CDR3 has 12 amino acids. V was pared by 4 bases and J by 1 base, with 8 bases between. Germline assignment: CDR1 SQVTM and CDR2 ANQGSEA. The chain's CDR3 is CSVGQASYEQYF. The CDR3 coding sequence is TGCAGCGTTGGACAGGCTTCCTACGAGCAGTACTTC.

The chain links TRBV7-9 to TRBJ2-5; no reliable D call. The CDR3 sequence is 15 residues long. With 4 bases removed from V and 7 bases from J, the gap between germline ends came to 19 bases. Looked up from germline, CDR1 is SEHNR and CDR2 is FQNEAQ (reference sequence). The CDR3, as DNA: TGTGCCAGCAGCTCAAGATCGACCGTCCCAAGGACCCAGTACTTC. Its translation is CASSSRSTVPRTQYF.

This sequence joins TRBV7-2 and TRBJ2-7, with 8 bases that match TRBD2. Germline CDR1 reads SGHTA; CDR2 reads FQGNSA. The CDR3 runs 15 residues. With 4 bases clipped from V and 5 bases from J, the junction kept 10 bases outside the gene matches. CDR3 bases: TGTGCCAGCAGCTATCCCCCGGGACTAGATCACGAGCAGTACTTC. It translates to CASSYPPGLDHEQYF.

This clonotype showed up just a few times. The chain is built from TRBV5-1 and TRBJ1-4; D gene uncertain. The CDR3 spans 13 residues. Trimming removed 0 bases at V and 6 bases at J, with 6 bases between. Germline CDR1 is SGHRS and CDR2 is YFSETQ. The DNA for the CDR3 is TGCGCCAGCAGCTTGGCTCCGGATGAAAAACTGTTTTTT. Its protein product is CASSLAPDEKLFF.

This clonotype was counted between two and nine times. The V call is TRBV28, the J call TRBJ1-1; D gene ambiguous. CDR1 and CDR2 from the germline V gene are MDHEN and SYDVKM. This CDR3 is 14 amino acids long. The ends were cut back, 1 base at V and 4 bases at J, with 10 bases in the middle. The CDR3 DNA reads as TGTGCCAGCAGTTTATTCGGAGGAGCCACTGAAGCTTTCTTT. Protein: CASSLFGGATEAFF.

The chain carries TRBV28 and TRBJ2-3; tentatively, D is TRBD1 or TRBD2 (5 bases each). Trimming removed 7 bases from V and 8 bases from J, with 7 bases in between. CDR3 length equals 10 residues. Germline V lookup: CDR1 MDHEN, CDR2 SYDVKM. The CDR3 loop reads CASKGRTQYF. Written as DNA, the CDR3 is TGTGCCAGCAAGGGACGTACGCAGTATTTT.